One and the same sample provided the 24 T cell receptor beta chains below, sequenced in a study of blood T cell repertoires in COVID-19. Only in-frame clones appear in the TCRdb table, and some are missing; sequencing was by immunoSEQ multiplex PCR. This sample has a few hundred thousand clones, with roughly 87% found just once. The specimen was PBMCs or T cells enriched from blood (not recorded which). Receptors were obtained from a woman aged 25-40 years who had recovered from COVID-19.

The chain joins TRBV5-8 to TRBJ2-5; TRBD1 matches at 7 bases. Trimming cost V 3 bases and J 6 bases; bases outside gene matches: 8. Germline assignment: CDR1 SGHTS and CDR2 YDEGEE. The CDR3 is 14 amino acids. CDR3 in DNA: TGTGCCAGCAGCTCGGTACAGGGGCTGCAGACCCAGTACTTC. It codes for CASSSVQGLQTQYF.

The chain uses TRBV28 and TRBJ1-2; TRBD1 matches 7 bases. The V gene's germline CDR1 is MDHEN and CDR2 SYDVKM. CDR3 length: 13 residues. V lost 6 bases, J lost 7 bases, and 8 bases stayed unmatched. The DNA of the CDR3 is TGTGCCAGCAGCCCCGGGACAGCTTTTGGCTACACCTTC. Residues: CASSPGTAFGYTF.

This clone was seen only a few times. This sequence joins TRBV5-8 and TRBJ1-1, with 7 bases that match TRBD1. Trimming at V came to 2 bases and at J to 5 bases, leaving 6 bases not matched to a gene. The CDR3 spans 14 residues. Germline lookup yields CDR1 SGHTS and CDR2 YDEGEE. DNA of the CDR3: TGTGCCAGCAGCTTTAACGACAGGGTGACTGAAGCTTTCTTT. Residues: CASSFNDRVTEAFF. Full variable domain (rest looked up from reference TRBV5-8 and TRBJ1-1): EAGVTQSPTHLIKTRGQQATLRCSPISGHTSVYWYQQALGLGLQFLLWYDEGEERNRGNFPPRFSGRQFPNYSSELNVNALELEDSALYLCASSFNDRVTEAFFGQGTRLTVV.

This rearrangement joins TRBV11-2 to TRBJ2-7, with a possible D match to TRBD1 (5 bases). Per germline, CDR1 SGHAT and CDR2 FQNNGV. The CDR3 spans 18 residues. With 1 base removed from V and 1 base from J, the gap between germline ends came to 20 bases. The CDR3 sequence: CASSLASTGAIPSYEQYF. The CDR3 nucleotides are TGTGCCAGCAGCTTAGCGTCTACAGGAGCAATCCCATCCTACGAGCAGTACTTC.

The CDR3 sequence: CASIRGLDTEAFF. The CDR3 nucleotides read TGTGCCAGCATAAGGGGGCTGGACACTGAAGCTTTCTTT. This chain joins TRBV12-3 or TRBV12-4 and TRBJ1-1; 7 bases are shared with TRBD1. CDR3 length: 13 residues. Trimming took 7 bases from V and 3 from J; bases not matched to a gene: 5.

The chain links TRBV30 to TRBJ1-4, with TRBD1 matching 10 bases. The germline gives CDR1 GTSNPN, CDR2 SVGIG (reference sequence). The length of the CDR3 is 14 residues. Trimming removed 2 bases from V and 8 bases from J; junction bases left unmatched: 5. The CDR3 DNA reads TGTGCCTGGAGTCCGGGACAGGGGAACGAAAAACTGTTTTTT. Residues: CAWSPGQGNEKLFF.

The chain uses TRBV5-6 and TRBJ2-2; TRBD1 might be the D (5 bases). The germline gives CDR1 SGHDT, CDR2 YYEEEE. The germline V and J ends were trimmed by 1 base and 0 bases, with 10 bases remaining between them. CDR3 length equals 16 residues. The CDR3 protein is CASSLLQAANTGELFF. In DNA, the CDR3 is TGTGCCAGCAGCTTGCTACAGGCCGCGAACACCGGGGAGCTGTTTTTT. Full variable domain (outside the CDR3, taken from reference TRBV5-6 and TRBJ2-2): DAGVTQSPTHLIKTRGQQVTLRCSPKSGHDTVSWYQQALGQGPQFIFQYYEEEERQRGNFPDRFSGHQFPNYSSELNVNALLLGDSALYLCASSLLQAANTGELFFGEGSRLTVL.

V and J are TRBV3-1 (or the pseudogene TRBV3-2) and TRBJ1-4; D is unresolved. CDR3 length: 14 amino acids. V lost 3 bases and J 8 bases, leaving 13 bases between the germline ends. Germline lookup yields CDR1 LGHDT and CDR2 YNNKEL (reference sequence). CDR3 nucleotide sequence: TGTGCCAGCAGCCAGAAGGGCGGAGGGGAAAAACTGTTTTTT. Translated, it gives CASSQKGGGEKLFF.

The chain employs TRBV7-9 and TRBJ1-5; 9 bases line up with TRBD1. This CDR3 region has 17 residues. V shed 1 base and J 2 bases; nucleotides not matched to a gene: 6. Germline V gene sequence: CDR1 SEHNR, CDR2 FQNEAQ (reference sequence). The CDR3 region is CASSLGGTGLGNQPQHF. As DNA, the CDR3 is TGTGCCAGCAGCTTAGGTGGGACAGGGTTGGGCAATCAGCCCCAGCATTTT. The whole variable domain, remainder taken from reference TRBV7-9 and TRBJ1-5, is DTGVSQNPRHKITKRGQNVTFRCDPISEHNRLYWYRQTLGQGPEFLTYFQNEAQLEKSRLLSDRFSAERPKGSFSTLEIQRTEQGDSAMYLCASSLGGTGLGNQPQHFGDGTRLSIL.

This chain links TRBV28 with TRBJ2-6; 9 positions agree with TRBD1. This CDR3 spans 16 amino acids. Germline assignment: CDR1 MDHEN and CDR2 SYDVKM. In DNA form, the CDR3 reads TGTGCAGCCCAGACAGGGGGAATCTCTGGGGCCAACGTCCTGACTTTC. Protein: CAAQTGGISGANVLTF.

The chain employs TRBV10-1 and TRBJ1-1; the D is unclear. Germline-derived CDR1 and CDR2 are WNHNN and SYGVQD (reference sequence). The germline V and J ends were trimmed by 0 bases and 10 bases, with 12 bases remaining between them. CDR3 length: 13 amino acids. The CDR3 bases are TGCGCCAGCAGTGAGTCGGCAGGTCTAGCAGCTTTCTTT. It yields the protein CASSESAGLAAFF.

This sequence joins TRBV10-3 and TRBJ2-3, with 12 bases matching TRBD1. Germline CDR1 reads ENHRY; CDR2 reads SYGVKD. This CDR3 is built from 18 residues. The junction had 9 bases not matched to a gene; V was cut back by 5 bases and J by 0 bases. Here the CDR3 reads CAISTPGQGALSTDTQYF. CDR3 DNA: TGTGCCATCAGTACTCCGGGACAGGGGGCCCTGAGCACAGATACGCAGTATTTT.

V is TRBV7-9 and J is TRBJ1-3; TRBD1 agrees at 8 bases. This CDR3 spans 15 amino acids. CDR1 is SEHNR, CDR2 FQNEAQ, per germline (reference sequence). V was pared by 5 bases and J by 4 bases, with 7 bases of the junction left unmatched. CDR3 region: CASSTTGARGNTIYF. Here the CDR3 DNA reads TGTGCCAGCAGCACGACAGGGGCCCGAGGAAACACCATATATTTT.

CDR3 protein: CAWSVGPQQTNEKLFF. CDR3 DNA sequence: TGTGCCTGGAGTGTTGGGCCTCAGCAAACTAATGAAAAACTGTTTTTT. V is TRBV30 and J is TRBJ1-4, with D uncertain. Germline values: CDR1 GTSNPN, CDR2 SVGIG (reference sequence). The CDR3 loop spans 16 amino acids. V lost 0 bases to trimming and J lost 1 base, with 12 bases between them.

This sequence joins TRBV25-1 and TRBJ1-6; D may be TRBD1 (6 bases). The CDR3 contains 16 residues. Germline V lookup: CDR1 MGHDK, CDR2 SYGVNS. Trimming removed 8 bases at V and 3 bases at J, with 17 bases between. CDR3: CASSDGTLGYNSPLHF. In nucleotides, the CDR3 is TGTGCCAGCTCCGATGGGACACTCGGCTATAATTCACCCCTCCACTTT.

The chain employs TRBV5-1 and TRBJ2-5, with D possibly being TRBD1 (6 bases). The V gene's germline CDR1 is SGHRS and CDR2 YFSETQ. CDR3 length equals 15 residues. V was pared by 1 base and J by 2 bases, with 12 bases between. This CDR3 is CASSLSGQRQETQYF. The CDR3 bases are TGCGCCAGCAGCTTGTCGGGACAAAGACAAGAGACCCAGTACTTC.

This clone was counted once. The chain carries TRBV28 and TRBJ2-1; D not certain. The CDR3 covers 10 residues. Per the germline V gene, CDR1 is MDHEN and CDR2 is SYDVKM. V lost 7 bases and J lost 8, with 6 bases in between. The CDR3, as DNA: TGTGCCAGCAAGCGCCATGAGCAGTTCTTC. Translating it yields CASKRHEQFF.

This clone is a singleton in its sample. The V call is TRBV20-1, the J call TRBJ2-5; the match to TRBD2 covers 9 bases. V was pared by 3 bases and J by 5 bases, with 19 bases of the junction left unmatched. This CDR3 contains 18 residues. The germline gives CDR1 DFQATT, CDR2 SNEGSKA (reference sequence). In DNA, the CDR3 is TGCAGTGCTAGTGCGAGGCGGAAGGCTAGCGGGGTGAAGGAGACCCAGTACTTC. Amino acids: CSASARRKASGVKETQYF.

The chain employs TRBV4-1 and TRBJ2-7; TRBD2 matches at 7 bases. Trimming took 1 base from V and 0 from J; bases not matched to a gene: 3. Germline V gives CDR1 MGHRA, CDR2 YSYEKL. The CDR3 has 15 amino acids. The CDR3 nucleotides are TGCGCCAGCAGCCAAGGACTAGCTGACTCCTACGAGCAGTACTTC. Its protein product is CASSQGLADSYEQYF.

This clone was observed a few times. V usage is TRBV29-1 and J usage is TRBJ1-4; D is unclear. Trimming stripped 4 bases from V and 8 bases from J, with 14 bases between. The CDR3 spans 13 residues. Germline V CDR1 and CDR2: SQVTM, ANQGSEA. CDR3 sequence reads: CSVGLDSVEKLFF. In DNA form, the CDR3 reads TGCAGCGTTGGGTTGGACTCCGTAGAAAAACTGTTTTTT.

The rearrangement uses TRBV18 and TRBJ2-2, with D maybe TRBD1 (6 bases). Germline V lookup: CDR1 KGHSH, CDR2 LQKENI. This CDR3 region has 15 residues. Trimming pared 6 bases from V and 0 bases from J, leaving 11 bases between. Here the CDR3 DNA reads TGTGCCAGCTCCCCGACAGGAACGAACACCGGGGAGCTGTTTTTT. The encoded protein is CASSPTGTNTGELFF. The full variable domain, completed using reference TRBV18 and TRBJ2-2, is NAGVMQNPRHLVRRRGQEARLRCSPMKGHSHVYWYRQLPEEGLKFMVYLQKENIIDESGMPKERFSAEFPKEGPSILRIQQVVRGDSAAYFCASSPTGTNTGELFFGEGSRLTVL.

The chain uses TRBV5-1 and TRBJ2-5; 8 nucleotides agree with TRBD1. Germline assignment: CDR1 SGHRS and CDR2 YFSETQ. The CDR3 runs to 13 residues. Trimming removed 2 bases from V and 5 bases from J; junction bases left unmatched: 2. CDR3 sequence reads: CASSLRTGETQYF. Written as DNA, the CDR3 is TGCGCCAGCAGCTTAAGGACAGGGGAGACCCAGTACTTC. The variable domain in full, completed from reference TRBV5-1 and TRBJ2-5, reads KAGVTQTPRYLIKTRGQQVTLSCSPISGHRSVSWYQQTPGQGLQFLFEYFSETQRNKGNFPGRFSGRQFSNSRSEMNVSTLELGDSALYLCASSLRTGETQYFGPGTRLLVL.

In its sample, this clone was seen once. The rearrangement links TRBV7-6 to TRBJ1-5, with D maybe TRBD1 (6 bases). In germline, CDR1 is SGHVS, CDR2 FNYEAQ. The length of the CDR3 is 15 residues. The V end was cut by 2 bases, the J end by 0 bases, with 8 bases between. CDR3 in amino acids: CASSLRGGSNQPQHF. The CDR3, as DNA: TGTGCCAGCAGCTTAAGAGGGGGTAGCAATCAGCCCCAGCATTTT.

This clone was counted a few times. The J gene is TRBJ2-2, the V gene TRBV28, with 12 positions matching TRBD1. This CDR3 comprises 16 residues. Germline V CDR1 and CDR2: MDHEN, SYDVKM. Losses at the gene ends were 6 bases for V and 5 bases for J; bases not matched to a gene: 7. For the CDR3, the DNA is TGTGCCAGCAGCTATGGGACAGGGGGCTTTACCGGGGAGCTGTTTTTT. Translation: CASSYGTGGFTGELFF.